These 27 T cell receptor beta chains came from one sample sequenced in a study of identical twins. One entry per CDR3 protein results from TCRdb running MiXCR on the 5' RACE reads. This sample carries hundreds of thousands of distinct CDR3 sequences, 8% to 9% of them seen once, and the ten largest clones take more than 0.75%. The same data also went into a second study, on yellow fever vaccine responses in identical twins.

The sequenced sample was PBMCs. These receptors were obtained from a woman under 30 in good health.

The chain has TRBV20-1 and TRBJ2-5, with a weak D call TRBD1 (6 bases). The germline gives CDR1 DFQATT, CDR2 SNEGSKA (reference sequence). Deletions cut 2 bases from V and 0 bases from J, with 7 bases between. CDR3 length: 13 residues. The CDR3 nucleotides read TGCAGTGCTAGATACAGGGACCAAGAGACCCAGTACTTC. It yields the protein CSARYRDQETQYF.

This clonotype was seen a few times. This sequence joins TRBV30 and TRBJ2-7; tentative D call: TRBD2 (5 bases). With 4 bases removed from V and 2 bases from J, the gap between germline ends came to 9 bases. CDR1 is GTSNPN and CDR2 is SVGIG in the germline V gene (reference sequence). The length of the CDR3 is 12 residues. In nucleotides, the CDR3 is TGTGCCTGGATGGGAGCCCCCTACGAGCAGTACTTC. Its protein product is CAWMGAPYEQYF.

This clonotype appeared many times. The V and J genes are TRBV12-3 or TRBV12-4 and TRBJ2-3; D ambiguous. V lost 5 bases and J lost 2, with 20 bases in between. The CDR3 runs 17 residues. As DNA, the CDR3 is TGTGCCAGCAGTCCCTTGAACCCAGGAACCTCCACAGATACGCAGTATTTT. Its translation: CASSPLNPGTSTDTQYF.

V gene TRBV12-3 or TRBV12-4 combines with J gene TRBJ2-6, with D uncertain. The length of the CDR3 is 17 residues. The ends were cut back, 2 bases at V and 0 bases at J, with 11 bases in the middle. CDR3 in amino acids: CASSLPVGTSGANVLTF. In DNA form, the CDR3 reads TGTGCCAGCAGTTTACCCGTTGGCACCTCTGGGGCCAACGTCCTGACTTTC.

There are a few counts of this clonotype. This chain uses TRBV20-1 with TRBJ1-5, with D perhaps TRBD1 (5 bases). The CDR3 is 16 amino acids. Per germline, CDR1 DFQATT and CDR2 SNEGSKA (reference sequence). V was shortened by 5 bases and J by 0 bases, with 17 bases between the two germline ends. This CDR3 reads CSAQKGRALSNQPQHF. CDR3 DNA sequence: TGCAGTGCTCAAAAGGGGAGGGCTCTTAGCAATCAGCCCCAGCATTTT.

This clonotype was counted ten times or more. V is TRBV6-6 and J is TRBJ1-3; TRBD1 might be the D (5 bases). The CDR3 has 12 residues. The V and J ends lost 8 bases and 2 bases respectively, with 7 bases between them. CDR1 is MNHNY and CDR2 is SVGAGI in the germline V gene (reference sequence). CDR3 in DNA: TGTGCCAGCCGGGGGACTGGAAACACCATATATTTT. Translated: CASRGTGNTIYF.

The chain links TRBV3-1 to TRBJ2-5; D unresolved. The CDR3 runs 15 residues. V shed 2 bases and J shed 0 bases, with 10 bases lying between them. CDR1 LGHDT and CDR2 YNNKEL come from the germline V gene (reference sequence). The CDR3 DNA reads TGTGCCAGCAGCCAATTCGCGGCATACCAAGAGACCCAGTACTTC. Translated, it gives CASSQFAAYQETQYF.

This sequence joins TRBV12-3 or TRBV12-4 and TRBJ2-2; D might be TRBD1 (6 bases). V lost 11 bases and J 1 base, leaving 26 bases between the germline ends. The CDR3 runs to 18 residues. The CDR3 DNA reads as TGTGCCCTCAGTTTAGCCCCAGGACAGTTGGAGAACACCGGGGAGCTGTTTTTT. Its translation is CALSLAPGQLENTGELFF.

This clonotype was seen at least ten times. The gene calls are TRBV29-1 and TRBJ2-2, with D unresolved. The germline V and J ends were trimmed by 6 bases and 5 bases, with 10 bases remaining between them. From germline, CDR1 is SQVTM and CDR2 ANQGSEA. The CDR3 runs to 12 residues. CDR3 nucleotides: TGCAGCGTCGTGCGAGAGACCGGGGAGCTGTTTTTT. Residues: CSVVRETGELFF.

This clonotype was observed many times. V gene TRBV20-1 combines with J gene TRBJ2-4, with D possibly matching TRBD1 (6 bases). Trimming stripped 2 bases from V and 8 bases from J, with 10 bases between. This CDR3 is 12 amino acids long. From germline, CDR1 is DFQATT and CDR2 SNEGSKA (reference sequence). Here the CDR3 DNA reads TGCAGTGCTAGATACAGGGACGACATTCAGTACTTC. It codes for CSARYRDDIQYF.

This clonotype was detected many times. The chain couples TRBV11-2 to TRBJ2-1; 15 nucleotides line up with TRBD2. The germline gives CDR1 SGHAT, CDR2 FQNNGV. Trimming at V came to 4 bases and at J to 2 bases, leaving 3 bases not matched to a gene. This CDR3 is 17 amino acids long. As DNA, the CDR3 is TGTGCCAGCAGCTCCGGGACTAGCGGGAGGCCCTACAATGAGCAGTTCTTC. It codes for CASSSGTSGRPYNEQFF.

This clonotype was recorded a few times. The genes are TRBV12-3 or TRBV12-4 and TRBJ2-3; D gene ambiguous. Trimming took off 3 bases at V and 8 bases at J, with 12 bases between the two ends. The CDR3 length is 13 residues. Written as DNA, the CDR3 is TGTGCCAGCAGTTTTCAACGGTCTATTACGCAGTATTTT. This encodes CASSFQRSITQYF.

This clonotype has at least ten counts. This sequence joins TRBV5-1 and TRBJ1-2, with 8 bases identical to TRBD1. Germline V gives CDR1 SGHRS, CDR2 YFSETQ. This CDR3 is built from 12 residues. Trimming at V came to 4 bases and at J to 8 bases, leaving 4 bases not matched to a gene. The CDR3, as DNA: TGCGCCAGCAGCGCGACAGGGGACGGCTACACCTTC. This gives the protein CASSATGDGYTF.

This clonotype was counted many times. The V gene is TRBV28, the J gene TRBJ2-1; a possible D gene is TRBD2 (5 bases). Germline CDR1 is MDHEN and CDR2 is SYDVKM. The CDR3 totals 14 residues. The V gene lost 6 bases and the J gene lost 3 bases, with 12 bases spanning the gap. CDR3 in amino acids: CASSGVASYNEQFF. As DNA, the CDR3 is TGTGCCAGCAGCGGGGTTGCGAGCTACAATGAGCAGTTCTTC.

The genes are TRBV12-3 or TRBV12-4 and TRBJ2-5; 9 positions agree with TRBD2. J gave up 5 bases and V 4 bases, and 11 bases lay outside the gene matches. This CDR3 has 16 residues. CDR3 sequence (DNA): TGTGCCAGCAGTTCCTTACTAGCGGGCGACGGGGAGACCCAGTACTTC. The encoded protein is CASSSLLAGDGETQYF.

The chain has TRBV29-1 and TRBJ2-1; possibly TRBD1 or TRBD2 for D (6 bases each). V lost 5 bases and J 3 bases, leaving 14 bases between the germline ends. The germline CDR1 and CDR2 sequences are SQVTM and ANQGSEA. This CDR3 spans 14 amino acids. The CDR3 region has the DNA TGCAGCGTTCACGGGGGCACAAACTACAATGAGCAGTTCTTC. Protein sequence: CSVHGGTNYNEQFF.

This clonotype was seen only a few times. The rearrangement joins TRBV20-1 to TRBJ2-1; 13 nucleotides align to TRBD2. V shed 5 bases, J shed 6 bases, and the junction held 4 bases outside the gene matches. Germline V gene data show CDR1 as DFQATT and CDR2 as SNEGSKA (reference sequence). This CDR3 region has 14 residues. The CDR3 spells CSAWTSGRGNEQFF. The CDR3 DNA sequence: TGCAGTGCTTGGACTAGCGGGAGAGGCAATGAGCAGTTCTTC.

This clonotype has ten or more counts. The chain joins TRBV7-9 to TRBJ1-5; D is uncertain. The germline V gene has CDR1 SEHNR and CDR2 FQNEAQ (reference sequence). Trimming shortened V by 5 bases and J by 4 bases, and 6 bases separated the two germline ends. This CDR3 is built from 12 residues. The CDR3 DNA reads TGTGCCAGCAGCCTCACGAATCAGCCCCAGCATTTT. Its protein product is CASSLTNQPQHF.

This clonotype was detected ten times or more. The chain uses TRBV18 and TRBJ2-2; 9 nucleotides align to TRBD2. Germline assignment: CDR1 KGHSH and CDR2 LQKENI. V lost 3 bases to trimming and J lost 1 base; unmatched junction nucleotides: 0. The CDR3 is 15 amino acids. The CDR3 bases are TGTGCCAGCTCACCGACTAGCGGGAACACCGGGGAGCTGTTTTTT. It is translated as CASSPTSGNTGELFF.

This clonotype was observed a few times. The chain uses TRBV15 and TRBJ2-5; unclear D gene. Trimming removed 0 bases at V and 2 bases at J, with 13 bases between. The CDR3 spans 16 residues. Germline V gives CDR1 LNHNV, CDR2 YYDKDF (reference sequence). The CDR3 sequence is CATSRDFGQFQETQYF. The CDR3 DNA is TGTGCCACCAGCAGAGATTTTGGGCAGTTTCAAGAGACCCAGTACTTC. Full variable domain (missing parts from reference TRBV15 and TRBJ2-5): DAMVIQNPRYQVTQFGKPVTLSCSQTLNHNVMYWYQQKSSQAPKLLFHYYDKDFNNEADTPDNFQSRRPNTSFCFLDIRSPGLGDTAMYLCATSRDFGQFQETQYFGPGTRLLVL.

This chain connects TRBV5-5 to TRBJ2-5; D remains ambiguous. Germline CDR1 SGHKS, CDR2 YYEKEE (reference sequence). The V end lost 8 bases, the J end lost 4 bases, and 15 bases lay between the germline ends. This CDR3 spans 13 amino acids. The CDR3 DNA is TGTGCCAGGGGCCCTGGGCTCGTAGAGACCCAGTACTTC. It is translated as CARGPGLVETQYF.

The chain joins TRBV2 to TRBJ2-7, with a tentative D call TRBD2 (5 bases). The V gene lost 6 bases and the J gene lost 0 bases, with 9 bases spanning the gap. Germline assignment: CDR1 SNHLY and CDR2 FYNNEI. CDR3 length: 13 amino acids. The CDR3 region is CASRDFLSYEQYF. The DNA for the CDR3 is TGTGCCAGCAGGGACTTTCTCTCCTACGAGCAGTACTTC.

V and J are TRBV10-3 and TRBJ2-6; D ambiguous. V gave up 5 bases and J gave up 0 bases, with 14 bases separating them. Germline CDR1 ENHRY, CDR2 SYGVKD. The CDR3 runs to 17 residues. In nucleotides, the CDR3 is TGTGCCATCAGTCCAAGGGCTGCAGACTCTGGGGCCAACGTCCTGACTTTC. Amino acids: CAISPRAADSGANVLTF.

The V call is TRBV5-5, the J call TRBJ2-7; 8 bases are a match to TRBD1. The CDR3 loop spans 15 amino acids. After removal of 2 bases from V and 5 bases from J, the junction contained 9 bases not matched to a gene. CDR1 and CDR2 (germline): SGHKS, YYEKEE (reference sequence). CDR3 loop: CASSLRTGRPNEQYF. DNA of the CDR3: TGTGCCAGCAGCTTACGGACAGGGCGGCCTAACGAGCAGTACTTC. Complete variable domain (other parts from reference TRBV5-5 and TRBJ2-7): DAGVTQSPTHLIKTRGQQVTLRCSPISGHKSVSWYQQVLGQGPQFIFQYYEKEERGRGNFPDRFSARQFPNYSSELNVNALLLGDSALYLCASSLRTGRPNEQYFGPGTRLTVT.

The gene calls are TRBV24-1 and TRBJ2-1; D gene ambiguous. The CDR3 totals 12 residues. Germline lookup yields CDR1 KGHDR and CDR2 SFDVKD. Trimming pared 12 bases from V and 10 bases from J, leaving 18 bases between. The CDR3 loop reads CASGTSIREQFF. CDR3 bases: TGTGCCTCCGGAACTTCGATTCGGGAGCAGTTCTTC.

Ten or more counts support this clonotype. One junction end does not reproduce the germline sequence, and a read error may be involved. The CDR3 region is CASSLADEQYF. CDR3 DNA: TGTGCCAGCAGCCTAGCGGACGAGCAGTACTTC. The chain carries TRBV7-9 and TRBJ2-7, with 7 bases identical to TRBD2. CDR3 length equals 11 residues. CDR1 and CDR2 from the germline V gene are SEHNR and FQNEAQ (reference sequence).

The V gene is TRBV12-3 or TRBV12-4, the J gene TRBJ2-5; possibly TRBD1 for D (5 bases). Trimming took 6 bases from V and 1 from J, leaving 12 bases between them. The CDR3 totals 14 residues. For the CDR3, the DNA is TGTGCCAGCAGGCCTGACAGCTTCCAAGAGACCCAGTACTTC. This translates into CASRPDSFQETQYF.